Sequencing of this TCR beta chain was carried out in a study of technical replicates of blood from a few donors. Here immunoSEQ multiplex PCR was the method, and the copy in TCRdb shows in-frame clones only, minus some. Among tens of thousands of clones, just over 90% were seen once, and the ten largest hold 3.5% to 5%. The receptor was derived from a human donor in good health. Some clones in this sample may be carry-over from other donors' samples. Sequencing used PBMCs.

CDR3 protein: CASRGGAPGQETQYF. The CDR3 region has the DNA TGTGCCAGCAGGGGAGGGGCTCCGGGCCAAGAGACCCAGTACTTC. This sequence joins TRBV6-1 and TRBJ2-5, with 7 positions matching TRBD2. The CDR3 is 15 residues long. The ends lost 6 bases at V and 1 base at J; junction bases unmatched: 8. The germline V gene encodes CDR1 MNHNS and CDR2 SASEGT.